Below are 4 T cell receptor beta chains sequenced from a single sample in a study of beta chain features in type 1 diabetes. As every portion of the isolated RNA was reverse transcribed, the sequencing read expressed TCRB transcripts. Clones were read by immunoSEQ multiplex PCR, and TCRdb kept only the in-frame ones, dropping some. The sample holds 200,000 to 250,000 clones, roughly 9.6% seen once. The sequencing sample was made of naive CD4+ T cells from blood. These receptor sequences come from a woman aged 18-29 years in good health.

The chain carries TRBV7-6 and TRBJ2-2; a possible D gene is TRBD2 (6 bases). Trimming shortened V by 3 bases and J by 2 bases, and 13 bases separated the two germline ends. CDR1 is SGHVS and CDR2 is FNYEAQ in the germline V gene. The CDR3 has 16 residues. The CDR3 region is CASSFTSGVNTGELFF. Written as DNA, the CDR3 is TGTGCCAGCAGCTTCACTTCGGGAGTTAACACCGGGGAGCTGTTTTTT.

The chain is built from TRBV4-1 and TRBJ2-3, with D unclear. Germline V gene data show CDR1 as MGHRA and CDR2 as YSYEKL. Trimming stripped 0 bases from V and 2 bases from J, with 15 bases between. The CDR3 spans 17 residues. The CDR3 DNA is TGCGCCAGCAGCCAAGAGGCTATATCCAGGCCCACAGATACGCAGTATTTT. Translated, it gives CASSQEAISRPTDTQYF.

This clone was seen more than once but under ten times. CDR3 coding DNA: TGTGCCAGCAGCCCTCGTACAGATACGCAGTATTTT. This translates into CASSPRTDTQYF. The V call is TRBV7-9, the J call TRBJ2-3; the D is unclear. Germline V gene data show CDR1 as SEHNR and CDR2 as FQNEAQ (reference sequence). Deletions cut 5 bases from V and 3 bases from J, with 6 bases between. The CDR3 spans 12 residues.

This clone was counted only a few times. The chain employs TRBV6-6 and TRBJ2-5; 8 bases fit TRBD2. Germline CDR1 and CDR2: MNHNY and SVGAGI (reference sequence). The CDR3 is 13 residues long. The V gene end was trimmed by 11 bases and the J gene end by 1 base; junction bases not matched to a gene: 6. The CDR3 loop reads CAEALAVQETQYF. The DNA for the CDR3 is TGTGCCGAAGCACTAGCGGTCCAAGAGACCCAGTACTTC.